This TCR beta chain stems from a study of regulatory T cells in long-lasting Graves disease. Study-level background: Antithyroid drug exposure in newly diagnosed Graves' patients had lasted under 3 months.

Researchers made TCR beta libraries by using iRepertoire HTBI primers and running Arm-PCR on CDR3 regions. TCRdb passed the multiplex PCR reads through MiXCR, listing each CDR3 protein once. This sample has 520,000 or so distinct CDR3 sequences, with about 11% found just once. Trimming shortened V by 7 bases and J by 6 bases, and 15 bases separated the two germline ends. The CDR3 runs to 13 residues. Study-wide points: There were preferences for TRBV28, TRBJ1-2 and TRBJ2-5 in persistent disease.

Time point described: newly diagnosed GD, antithyroid drugs for less than 3 months. PBMC RNA was the source of the TCR library. In this sample, this clonotype turned up once. What it recognizes is unknown. The same data also went into a second study, on T cells in Graves' hyperthyroidism and ophthalmopathy. That paper adds: The HTBI primer set served for first-round RT-PCR of the TCR CDR3.

The chain employs TRBV12-3 or TRBV12-4 and TRBJ1-1; D gene uncertain. The source was peripheral blood mononuclear cells (PBMCs), collected at new diagnosis, from a patient treated with antithyroid drugs. The TCR was taken from a woman aged 25 to 39 with Graves disease. CDR3 DNA sequence: TGTGCCAGCACCTTTTCTTCTAAAGCTGAAGCTTTCTTT. This translates into CASTFSSKAEAFF.